This T cell receptor (beta chain) comes out of a study of glioma-infiltrating T cells. General observations from the study: Gliomas, especially low-grade, showed above-expected tissue-blood divergence; non-neoplastic patients showed below. Very few CDR3 sequences were shared between tissue and blood.

Amplification of TCR alpha and beta CDR3 regions from RNA used iRepertoire nested multiplex PCR. Input was roughly 95-400 ng of tissue mRNA or PBMC total RNA. TCRdb redid the calling of the multiplex PCR reads with MiXCR, one entry per CDR3 protein. The table has over 140,000 distinct CDR3 sequences, roughly two fifths seen once. As for this clonotype: Its cognate antigen is unknown.

The CDR3 spans 16 residues. Germline CDR1 reads ENHRY; CDR2 reads SYGVKD. Trimming at V came to 10 bases and at J to 4 bases, leaving 18 bases not matched to a gene. This clonotype was obtained from a human donor with low-grade glioma or glioblastoma, undergoing nonglioma brain surgery, or in good health (not recorded which). The chain employs TRBV10-3 and TRBJ1-1, with TRBD1 matching 7 bases. Source material: glioma tissue, nonneoplastic brain tissue, or PBMCs (not recorded which). The CDR3 sequence is CATTSGQSGSGTEAFF. The CDR3 DNA sequence: TGTGCCACCACCTCGGGACAGTCGGGGTCGGGCACTGAAGCTTTCTTT.